This TCR beta chain originates from a study of Graves' ophthalmopathy and Graves' hyperthyroidism (dated by TCRdb to the late 2010s). Regarding the research as a whole: Peripheral blood was collected at initial diagnosis, before any treatment. The study used TCR beta repertoire signatures to distinguish Graves' ophthalmopathy from Graves' hyperthyroidism and to predict progression to ophthalmopathy. In total, approximately 140 blood samples were TCR-sequenced: fewer than 50 ophthalmopathy, approximately 75 hyperthyroidism and some 17 hyperthyroidism-to-ophthalmopathy patients. To explore V-J signatures distinguishing ophthalmopathy from hyperthyroidism, a discovery set of about a hundred patients (43 ophthalmopathy, over 55 stable hyperthyroidism) was enrolled. The independent validation cohort included about 20 hyperthyroidism patients plus 17 patients who later progressed from hyperthyroidism to ophthalmopathy. In roughly 6 hyperthyroidism patients, the T-cell repertoires found in thyroid tissue were compared with those found in blood. Following sampling, methimazole starting at 30 mg daily was administered to hyperthyroidism patients, and high-dose intravenous methylprednisolone was administered to ophthalmopathy patients. The approximately 100 discovery patients were divided at random into training and test sets in a 7:3 ratio. General findings and caveats noted by the study authors: No statistical method was used to predetermine the sample size, and group allocation was not hidden from the investigators. Most expanded thyroid clonotypes with frequency above 0.001 were also detected in blood, suggesting blood repertoires may reflect the thyroid immune response. In validation, the model predicted ophthalmopathy progression with about 70% sensitivity and about 77% specificity; roughly eleven predicted patients were CT-confirmed with GO in a median of around 6 months. In cross-validation, the 13-signature model distinguished ophthalmopathy from stable hyperthyroidism with approximately 88% sensitivity and approximately 81% specificity, and in the test set the corresponding values were approximately 80% and 68%.

Hyperthyroidism was defined as stable when no progression to ophthalmopathy occurred within 18 months of follow-up. Hyperthyroidism patients were newly diagnosed, with disease duration under 2 months, and aged 18 to 65 years. Patients with other autoimmune diseases, uncontrolled infections, pregnancy or lactation were excluded from the study. Diagnosis was based on clinical symptoms, serum thyroxine, TRAb, thyroid ultrasound and orbital computed tomography. PBMCs were isolated from about 10 ml of fresh peripheral blood by Ficoll-Paque density gradient centrifugation. Trizol reagent was used to extract the total RNA, and its quality was then checked on an Agilent 2100 Bioanalyzer. For repertoire sequencing, the TCR beta CDR3 regions were amplified from RNA transcripts. HTBI primers and the Qiagen OneStep RT-PCR kit were used in a first-round RT-PCR, which was followed by a second-round multiplex PCR, size selection and purification. Libraries were sequenced paired-end with 100 bp reads on an Illumina HiSeq2000. The original pipeline was this. SOAPnuke was used to process the reads, throwing out any read that had adapters, had uncalled bases, had a mean Phred below 15, or lacked an exact constant-primer or identifier match. COPE v1.2.5 was used to merge high-quality paired reads. Each unique nucleotide sequence was defined as a clonotype, and clonotypes were aligned to IMGT TRB V, D and J references with MiTCR v1.1. The analysis was limited to V-J combinations with a frequency above 0.0001, which together covered 99.2% of the repertoires. For each V-J combination, a TCR clonal expansion and chaos score was defined as F50 clonal expansion divided by the chaos observed in the TCRdist matrix. Features were reduced by Welch's t-statistics and random forest to around 13 V-J combinations, which fed a naive Bayes classifier. The similarity between thyroid and blood repertoires was quantified using the Morisita-Horn index. TCRdb reprocessed the public reads (quality trimming at Q25 with fastp, clone calling with MiXCR) and kept in-frame beta chains. A single entry per CDR3 protein holds the most common genes and DNA from its merged rows. The V and J calls and clone size are TCRdb's, not the authors'. Across this sample there are hundreds of thousands of distinct CDR3 sequences, with roughly 20% seen only once. The top ten clonotypes cover under 3% of the sample.

From the germline V gene, CDR1 is SGHDT and CDR2 is YYEEEE. Including the terminal cysteine and phenylalanine, the CDR3 comprises 19 residues. The retained sequence is limited to the CDR3, 57 bases, with the frame set at the first base. Relative to germline, V is 4 bases shorter and J is 1 base shorter, with 24 bases between their ends. This clonotype has more than one count but fewer than ten. Its specific antigen is unknown. Base qualities are not recorded, but no much larger clone differs from it by a single base. The rearranged chain carries TRBV5-6 and TRBJ2-1; the D segment cannot be called with confidence. Source material: peripheral blood. This clonotype was obtained from a woman younger than 30 with stable Graves' hyperthyroidism. Donor details come from another sample of the same person, matched by shared clones. The base sequence is TGTGCCAGCAGCGCCGAGGTAGCAGGAAGCATTTCGTCCTACAATGAGCAGTTCTTC. Its protein is CASSAEVAGSISSYNEQFF.